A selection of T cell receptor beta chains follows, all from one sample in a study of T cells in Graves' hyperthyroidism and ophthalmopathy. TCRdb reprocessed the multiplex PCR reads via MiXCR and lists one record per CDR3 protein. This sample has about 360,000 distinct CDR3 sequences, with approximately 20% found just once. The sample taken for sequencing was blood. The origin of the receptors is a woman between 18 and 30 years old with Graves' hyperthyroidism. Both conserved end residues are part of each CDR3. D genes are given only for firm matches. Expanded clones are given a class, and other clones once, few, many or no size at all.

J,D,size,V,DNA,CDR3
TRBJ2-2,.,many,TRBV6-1,TGTGCCAGCAGTAGGACTATTCTCGGGGAGCTGTTTTTT,CASSRTILGELFF
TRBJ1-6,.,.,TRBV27,TGTGCCAGCATTCCGGGCTGGGGGGCACCCCTCCACTTT,CASIPGWGAPLHF
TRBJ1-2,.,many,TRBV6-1,TGTGCCAGCAGCGTTTCCGGGACCCTTACCAGCTATGGCTACACCTTC,CASSVSGTLTSYGYTF
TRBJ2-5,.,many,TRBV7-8,TGTGCCAGCAGCTTCGAGGGAGGTTGGGAGACCCAGTACTTC,CASSFEGGWETQYF
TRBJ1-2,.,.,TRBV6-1,TGTGCCAGCAGTGAACTGGCATCCTATGGCTACACCTTC,CASSELASYGYTF
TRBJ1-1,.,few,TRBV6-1,TGTGCCAGCAGTGTCGGGCGGATGAACACTGAAGCTTTCTTT,CASSVGRMNTEAFF
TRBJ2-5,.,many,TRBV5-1,TGCGCCAGCAGCTTGGAAGAGACCCAGTACTTC,CASSLEETQYF
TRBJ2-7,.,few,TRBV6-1,TGTGCCAGCGGTGGATCGCTCTACGAGCAGTACTTC,CASGGSLYEQYF
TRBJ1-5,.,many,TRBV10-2,TGCGCCAGCTCGGTTGGGGGTCAGCCCCAGCATTTT,CASSVGGQPQHF
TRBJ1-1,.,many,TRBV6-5,TGTGCCAGCAGTTCCCCGGCGGGGACTGAAGCTTTCTTT,CASSSPAGTEAFF
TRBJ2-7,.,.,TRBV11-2,TGTGCCAGCAGCTTAGAACAGGTGAACGAGCAGTACTTC,CASSLEQVNEQYF
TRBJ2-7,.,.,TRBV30,TGTGCCTGGAGAGGACAGCCCTACGAGCAGTACTTC,CAWRGQPYEQYF
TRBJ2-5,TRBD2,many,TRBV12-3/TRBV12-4,TGTGCCAGCAGTTTAGTCGGGGAGGGGACCCAGTACTTC,CASSLVGEGTQYF
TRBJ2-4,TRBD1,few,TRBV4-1,TGCGCCAGCAGCCCAGGACAGGGGACAGGGATTAAGTACTTC,CASSPGQGTGIKYF
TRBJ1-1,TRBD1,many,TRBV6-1,TGTGCCAGCAGTGAAGGGGACAGTCGTGAAGCTTTCTTT,CASSEGDSREAFF
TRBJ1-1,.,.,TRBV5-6,TGTGCCAGCAGCTTCGAGCCCACTATGGGGACTGAAGCTTTCTTT,CASSFEPTMGTEAFF
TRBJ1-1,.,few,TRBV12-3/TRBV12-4,TGTGCCAGCAGTTTAGAGGGGACCTTGAACACTGAAGCTTTCTTT,CASSLEGTLNTEAFF
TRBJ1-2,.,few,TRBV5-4,TGTGCCAGCAGCTTGGCCGATCCTGGTAGCTATGGCTACACCTTC,CASSLADPGSYGYTF
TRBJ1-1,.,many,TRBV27,TGTGCCAGCAGTTTAGCCTCGTGGGGCCCGGACACTGAAGCTTTCTTT,CASSLASWGPDTEAFF
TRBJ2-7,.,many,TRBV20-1,TGCAGTGCTAGAGATTTTGAGGGGACTTGGAACGAGCAGTACTTC,CSARDFEGTWNEQYF
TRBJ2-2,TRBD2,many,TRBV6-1,TGTGCCAGCAAACTAGCGACCGGGGAGCTGTTTTTT,CASKLATGELFF
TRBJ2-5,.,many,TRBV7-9,TGTGCCAGCAGCTTAGCCTTGGCCCCCTCGACCCAGTACTTC,CASSLALAPSTQYF
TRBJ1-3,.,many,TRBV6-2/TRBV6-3,TGTGCCAGCATCCCTACAGCTCCGGGAAGGGTCTCTGGAAACACCATATATTTT,CASIPTAPGRVSGNTIYF
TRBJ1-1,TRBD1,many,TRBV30,TGTGCCTGGAGTGCGACAGGGGACACTGAAGCTTTCTTT,CAWSATGDTEAFF
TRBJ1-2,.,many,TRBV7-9,TGTGCCAGCAGCATCGGGGCCTATGGCTACACCTTC,CASSIGAYGYTF
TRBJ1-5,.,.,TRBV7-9,TGTGCCAGCAGCAAGGACAGCAACAATCAGCCCCAGCATTTT,CASSKDSNNQPQHF
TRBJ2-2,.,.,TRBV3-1,TGTGCCAGCAGCCAAGTCACCACCGGGGAGCTGTTTTTT,CASSQVTTGELFF
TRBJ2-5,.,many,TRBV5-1,TGTGCCAGCAGTTTGGGTCAAGAGACCCAGTACTTC,CASSLGQETQYF
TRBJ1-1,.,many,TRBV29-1,TGCAGCGCTTGGGGGTTTGGGAACACTGAAGCTTTCTTT,CSAWGFGNTEAFF
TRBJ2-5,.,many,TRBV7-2,TGTGCCAGCAGCTCCTATACCGGAGAGACCCAGTACTTC,CASSSYTGETQYF
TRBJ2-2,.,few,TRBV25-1,TGTGCCAGCAGTCGGGACCCCCCCGGGGAGCTGTTTTTT,CASSRDPPGELFF
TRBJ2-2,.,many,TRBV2,TGTGCCAGCAGTGATCCCGGGGAGCTGTTTTTT,CASSDPGELFF
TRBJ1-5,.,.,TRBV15,TGTGCCACCAGCAGAGATAGGGGTACGGCGGCGAGCAATCAGTCCCAGCATTTT,CATSRDRGTAASNQSQHF
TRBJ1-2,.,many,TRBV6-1,TGTGCCAGCAGTCCCGGACAGTTGGGCTCGTATGGCTACACCTTC,CASSPGQLGSYGYTF
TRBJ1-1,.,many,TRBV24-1,TGTGCCGTTCAGGGGACGCTGAGTACTGAAGCTTTCTTT,CAVQGTLSTEAFF
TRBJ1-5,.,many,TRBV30,TGTGCCTGGAGTATACAGGCTAATCAGCCCCAGCATTTT,CAWSIQANQPQHF
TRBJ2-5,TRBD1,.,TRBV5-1,TGCGCCAGCAGCGGGGGACAGGGGGCAGAGACCCAGTACTTC,CASSGGQGAETQYF
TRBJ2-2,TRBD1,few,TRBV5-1,TGCGCCAGCACGACAGGGGATACCGGGGAGCTGTTTTTT,CASTTGDTGELFF
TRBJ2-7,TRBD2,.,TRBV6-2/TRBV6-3,TGTGCCACCTCGGGACTAGCGAACGAGCAGTACTTC,CATSGLANEQYF
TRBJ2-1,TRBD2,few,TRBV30,TGTGCCTGGAGCGGGGGGGCAGTGGATGAGCAGTTCTTC,CAWSGGAVDEQFF
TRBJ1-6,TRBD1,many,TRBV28,TGTGCCAGCAGTCCCCCAGCCGGGACAGTTAATTCACCCCTCCACTTT,CASSPPAGTVNSPLHF
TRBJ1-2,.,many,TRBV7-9,TGTGCCAGCACCTCTCGTACAGGCAACTATGGCTACACCTTC,CASTSRTGNYGYTF
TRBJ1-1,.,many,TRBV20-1,TGCAGTGCTAGAGACTGGGCACGGAACACTGAAGCTTTCTTT,CSARDWARNTEAFF
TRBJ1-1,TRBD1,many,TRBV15,TGTGCCACCAGCAGAGAAACAGGGGCGAACACTGAAGCTTTCTTT,CATSRETGANTEAFF
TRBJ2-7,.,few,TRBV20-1,TGCAGTGCTAGGGGTTCCCGCTACGAGCAGTACTTC,CSARGSRYEQYF
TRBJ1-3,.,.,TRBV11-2,TGTGCCAGCAGCTTAGAGAGGCAGGGGAGAAACACCATATATTTT,CASSLERQGRNTIYF
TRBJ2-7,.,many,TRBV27,TGTGCCAGCAGTTTATCGGAGAACAGGGAGCAGTACTTC,CASSLSENREQYF
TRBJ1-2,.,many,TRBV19,TGTGCCAGTAGTATAGAGGGCAGGTCTTCTATCTATGGCTACACCTTC,CASSIEGRSSIYGYTF
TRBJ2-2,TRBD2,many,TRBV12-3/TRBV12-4,TGTGCCAGCAGCCCGAGCGGGGGGGCCACAGGGGAGCTGTTTTTT,CASSPSGGATGELFF
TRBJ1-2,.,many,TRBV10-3,TGTGCCATCAGTGAGTCCCGGGACACCCGGGGCGGCTACACCTTC,CAISESRDTRGGYTF
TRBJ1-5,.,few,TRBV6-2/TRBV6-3,TGTGCCAGCAGCAAGAGCCTCGGGGCTTTACTTCGCAATCAGCCCCAGCATTTT,CASSKSLGALLRNQPQHF
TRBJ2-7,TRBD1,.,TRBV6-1,TGTGCCAGCAGTGAGAGCGGTAAGGGGGCCTCCTACGAGCAGTACTTC,CASSESGKGASYEQYF
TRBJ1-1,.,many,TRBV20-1,TGCAGTGCTAGTGTCCACACTGAAGCTTTCTTT,CSASVHTEAFF
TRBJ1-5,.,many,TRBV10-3,TGTGCCATCAGTGACGGGAATCAGCCCCAGCATTTT,CAISDGNQPQHF
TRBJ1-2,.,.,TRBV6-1,TGTGCCAGCAGTGAAGTGGACTACACCTTC,CASSEVDYTF
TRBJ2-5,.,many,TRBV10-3,TGTGCCATCAGTGAGTCCGGGACTGAAGAGACCCAGTACTTC,CAISESGTEETQYF
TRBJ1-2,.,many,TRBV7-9,TGTGCCAGCAGCCGCGGTCAAGCCGGATATGGCTACACCTTC,CASSRGQAGYGYTF
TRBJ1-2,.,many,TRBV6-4,TGTGCCAGCGCCCGACAGGAAGACCTCCTCAGCCAAACGTCTAACTATGGCTACACCTTC,CASARQEDLLSQTSNYGYTF
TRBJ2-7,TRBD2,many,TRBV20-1,TGCAGTGCCCAGACTAGCGGGTCTTCCTACGAGCAGTACTTC,CSAQTSGSSYEQYF